This TCR beta chain came from a study of blood T cells in healthy people across ages. Notes on the study in general: Among T cells, TCR beta diversity per million cells dropped roughly linearly as age rose. The unsorted PBMCs prevented any conclusive comparison of naive versus antigen-experienced cells.

Then a second PCR, running about 7 to 11 cycles, was carried out with a sample-barcoded 5' primer and a J-beta primer mix. TCRdb re-called the 5' RACE reads with MiXCR, one entry per CDR3 protein. The table shows around 650,000 distinct CDR3 sequences, with approximately 40% occurring only once. Germline values: CDR1 SGHTA, CDR2 FQGNSA. The J segment lost 2 bases and the V segment lost 2 bases, leaving 5 bases of the junction unmatched. This CDR3 spans 15 amino acids. This clonotype showed up many times. Its antigen is not known. There were healthy Caucasian individuals from Russia, aged 6 to 90, serving as donors. No fewer than 7 million PBMCs went into each sample.

V usage is TRBV7-2 and J usage is TRBJ2-7, with 8 bases lining up with TRBD2. The clonotype was recovered from an older man in good health. What was sequenced was blood. CDR3 protein: CASSLQAGDTYEQYF. The CDR3 DNA reads as TGTGCCAGCAGCTTACAAGCGGGAGATACCTACGAGCAGTACTTC.